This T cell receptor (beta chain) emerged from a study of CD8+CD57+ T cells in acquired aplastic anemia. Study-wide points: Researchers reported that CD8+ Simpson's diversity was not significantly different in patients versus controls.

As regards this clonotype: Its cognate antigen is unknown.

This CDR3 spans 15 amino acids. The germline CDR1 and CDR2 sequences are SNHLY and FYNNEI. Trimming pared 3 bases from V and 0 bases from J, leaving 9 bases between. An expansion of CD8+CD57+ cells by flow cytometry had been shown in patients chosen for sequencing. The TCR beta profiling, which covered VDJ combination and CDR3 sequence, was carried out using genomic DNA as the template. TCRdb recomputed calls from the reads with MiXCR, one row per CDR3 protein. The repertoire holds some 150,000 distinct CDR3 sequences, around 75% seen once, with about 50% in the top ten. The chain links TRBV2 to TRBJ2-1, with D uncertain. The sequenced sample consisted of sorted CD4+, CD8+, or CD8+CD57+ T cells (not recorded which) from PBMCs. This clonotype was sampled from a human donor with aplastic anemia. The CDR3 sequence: CASSDGLSSYNEQFF. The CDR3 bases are TGTGCCAGCAGTGACGGGTTGAGCTCCTACAATGAGCAGTTCTTC.